The clone carrying this T cell receptor beta chain showed up just a few times. The V end lost 3 bases, the J end lost 8 bases, and 10 bases lay between the germline ends. The CDR3 spans 11 residues. Per germline, CDR1 DFQATT and CDR2 SNEGSKA (reference sequence). These data are taken from a study of T-cell reconstitution after alpha-beta-depleted transplantation in children. Unique molecular identifiers tagged the TCRbeta library. Using its own MiXCR run on the PCR reads, TCRdb lists one record per CDR3 protein. The repertoire holds 500,000 to 600,000 distinct CDR3 sequences, with 30% to 35% as singletons.

The chain recombines TRBV20-1 with TRBJ1-2; a possible D gene is TRBD1 (5 bases). The receptor's source is a human donor who donated a stem cell graft to a child with aplastic anemia. The sequencing here drew on PBMCs from the stem cell graft donor, taken from the stem cell graft. CDR3 amino acids: CSARSRDGYTF. In nucleotides, the CDR3 is TGCAGTGCTAGGAGTAGGGACGGCTACACCTTC.